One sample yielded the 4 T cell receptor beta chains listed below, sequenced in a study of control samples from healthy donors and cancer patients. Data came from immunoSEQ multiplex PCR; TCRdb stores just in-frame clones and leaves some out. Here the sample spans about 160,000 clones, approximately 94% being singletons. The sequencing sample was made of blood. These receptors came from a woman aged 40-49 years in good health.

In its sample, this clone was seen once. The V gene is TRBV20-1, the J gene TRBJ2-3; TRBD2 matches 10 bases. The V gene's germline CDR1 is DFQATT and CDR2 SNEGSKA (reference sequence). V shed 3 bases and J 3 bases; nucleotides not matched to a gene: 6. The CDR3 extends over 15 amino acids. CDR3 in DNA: TGCAGTGCTAGTTCTAGCGGGAGCGGAACAGATACGCAGTATTTT. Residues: CSASSSGSGTDTQYF.

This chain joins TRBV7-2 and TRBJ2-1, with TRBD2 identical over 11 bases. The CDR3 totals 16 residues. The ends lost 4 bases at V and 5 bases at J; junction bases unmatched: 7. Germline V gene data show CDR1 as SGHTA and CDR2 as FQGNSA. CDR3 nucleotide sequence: TGTGCCAGCAGCTGGGTAGCGGGAGGGTGGGACAATGAGCAGTTCTTC. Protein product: CASSWVAGGWDNEQFF.

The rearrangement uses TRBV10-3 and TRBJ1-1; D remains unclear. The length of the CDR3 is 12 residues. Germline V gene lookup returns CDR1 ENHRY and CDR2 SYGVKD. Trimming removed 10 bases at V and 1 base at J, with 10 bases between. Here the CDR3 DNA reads TGTGCCACTATGGAGGGGAACACTGAAGCTTTCTTT. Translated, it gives CATMEGNTEAFF.

The CDR3: CSARTSFGQYF. CDR3 nucleotide sequence: TGCAGTGCCCGTACTAGCTTCGGGCAGTACTTC. The chain uses TRBV20-1 and TRBJ2-7, with D maybe TRBD2 (6 bases). The ends were cut back, 6 bases at V and 9 bases at J, with 15 bases in the middle. This CDR3 is 11 amino acids long. Germline V gives CDR1 DFQATT, CDR2 SNEGSKA (reference sequence).